These T cell receptor beta chains were read from a single sample in a study of glioma-infiltrating T cells. TCRdb recomputed calls from the multiplex PCR reads with MiXCR, one row per CDR3 protein. The sample holds approximately 120,000 distinct CDR3 sequences; approximately 25% are singletons and the top ten take over 12%. The material sequenced was glioma tissue, nonneoplastic brain tissue, or PBMCs (not recorded which). These receptors originate from a human donor with low-grade glioma or glioblastoma, undergoing nonglioma brain surgery, or in good health (not recorded which). Both conserved end residues are part of each CDR3. Each record gives: D gene, V gene, CDR3 protein. The D gene is left open where the match is weak.

D: -; V: TRBV2; CDR3: CASSVDRYYEQYF
D: TRBD2; V: TRBV27; CDR3: CASSFGIGRGTDTQYF
D: TRBD1; V: TRBV10-3; CDR3: CAIKGQDSNQPQHF
D: TRBD2; V: TRBV4-1; CDR3: CASGQEGRGYNDQFF
D: -; V: TRBV7-9; CDR3: CASRRGAPGGKTEALF
D: TRBD2; V: TRBV7-2; CDR3: CASSLLAGAQETQYF
D: -; V: TRBV12-3/TRBV12-4; CDR3: CASSLATAGGLETQYF
D: -; V: TRBV6-2/TRBV6-3; CDR3: CASSPSNEQFF
D: -; V: TRBV7-9; CDR3: CASSLLGADEQFF
D: TRBD1; V: TRBV20-1; CDR3: CSAKGTGGPTPYGYTF
D: -; V: TRBV3-1; CDR3: CASSQGDLSTDTQYF
D: -; V: TRBV3-1; CDR3: CASSPAGRNQPQHF
D: -; V: TRBV5-5; CDR3: CASSRGTATDEQYF
D: -; V: TRBV4-3; CDR3: CASSQDRGYGGYEQYF